The 32 T cell receptor beta chains in this list originate from one sample, sequenced in a study of graft-versus-host responses after intestinal transplantation. Sequenced by immunoSEQ multiplex PCR; TCRdb stores in-frame clones only, minus some. The sample shows tens of thousands of clones, under 95% of them seen only once. For these TCRs, the target antigens are not known. Here the sequenced sample was unstimulated CD8+ T cells sorted from spleen or lymph node cells, taken before intestinal transplant. The receptors originated from a human donor who received an intestinal transplant.

V and J are TRBV4-1 and TRBJ2-3; 7 bases align to TRBD2. In germline, CDR1 is MGHRA, CDR2 YSYEKL. The CDR3 runs to 15 residues. Unmatched junction bases numbered 3, after V lost 1 base and J lost 2 bases. CDR3: CASSQGLAYTDTQYF. CDR3 sequence (DNA): TGCGCCAGCAGCCAAGGACTAGCTTACACAGATACGCAGTATTTT.

This rearrangement joins TRBV6-1 to TRBJ2-7; 9 bases match TRBD1. Germline CDR1 MNHNS, CDR2 SASEGT. The CDR3 runs to 14 residues. With 6 bases clipped from V and 2 bases from J, the junction kept 5 bases outside the gene matches. DNA for the CDR3: TGTGCCAGCAGCTCGGGACAGGGCACCTACGAGCAGTACTTC. Translating gives CASSSGQGTYEQYF.

This clone came up once. V usage is TRBV7-2 and J usage is TRBJ2-4; tentatively, D is TRBD1 (6 bases). The CDR3 extends over 17 amino acids. The germline V gene has CDR1 SGHTA and CDR2 FQGNSA. V was trimmed by 5 bases and J by 4 bases, leaving 21 bases between them. The CDR3 DNA reads TGTGCCAGCAGCCCGGACAGAGTAACGATTTCGAAAAACATTCAGTACTTC. Protein: CASSPDRVTISKNIQYF. Supplemented by reference TRBV7-2 and TRBJ2-4, the full variable domain reads GAGVSQSPSNKVTEKGKDVELRCDPISGHTALYWYRQSLGQGLEFLIYFQGNSAPDKSGLPSDRFSAERTGGSVSTLTIQRTQQEDSAVYLCASSPDRVTISKNIQYFGAGTRLSVL.

V gene TRBV4-1 combines with J gene TRBJ2-7, with 8 bases identical to TRBD1. J lost 6 bases, V lost 3 bases, and 7 bases had no gene match. CDR3 length: 14 amino acids. CDR1 and CDR2 from the germline V gene are MGHRA and YSYEKL. CDR3 amino acids: CASSHVGQGVEQYF. CDR3 sequence (DNA): TGCGCCAGCAGCCATGTCGGACAGGGCGTCGAGCAGTACTTC.

CDR3 in DNA: TGTGCCAGCAGTTCGCCCCTCGGGACAGGGTCGACTGGGGCCAACGTCCTGACTTTC. It is translated as CASSSPLGTGSTGANVLTF. The V gene is TRBV27, the J gene TRBJ2-6; 9 nucleotides match TRBD1. Germline loops: CDR1 MNHEY, CDR2 SMNVEV (reference sequence). CDR3 length equals 19 residues. V gave up 4 bases and J gave up 2 bases; unmatched junction bases: 12.

The rearrangement uses TRBV4-3 and TRBJ1-1, with D possibly TRBD1 on 5 matching bases. V was pared by 0 bases and J by 4 bases, with 12 bases between. The germline V gene has CDR1 LGHNA and CDR2 YSLEER. This CDR3 has 15 amino acids. CDR3 protein: CASSQDVSGGTEAFF. In DNA form, the CDR3 reads TGCGCCAGCAGCCAAGACGTCTCGGGGGGCACTGAAGCTTTCTTT.

The sample holds one count of this clone. V usage is TRBV4-3 and J usage is TRBJ2-2; D not resolved. CDR1 LGHNA and CDR2 YSLEER come from the germline V gene. CDR3 length: 15 residues. V lost 5 bases, J lost 1 base, and 11 bases lay in between. The CDR3 DNA follows: TGCGCCAGCAGCTCCACAGTTCGGAACACCGGGGAGCTGTTTTTT. This encodes CASSSTVRNTGELFF.

This clone was seen just once. The V gene is TRBV19, the J gene TRBJ2-1; 11 nucleotides line up with TRBD2. The CDR3 length is 16 residues. Germline CDR1 and CDR2: LNHDA and SQIVND (reference sequence). V lost 5 bases and J lost 7; bases outside the gene matches: 10. CDR3 protein: CASSDGLAGVGNEQFF. The CDR3, as DNA: TGTGCCAGTAGTGACGGACTAGCGGGTGTAGGAAATGAGCAGTTCTTC.

This rearrangement joins TRBV19 to TRBJ2-7; perhaps TRBD1 as D (5 bases). Germline V lookup: CDR1 LNHDA, CDR2 SQIVND (reference sequence). V lost 1 base and J 4 bases, leaving 8 bases between the germline ends. CDR3 size: 13 residues. The CDR3 region is CASSIGGVYEQYF. The CDR3 DNA is TGTGCCAGTAGTATAGGGGGCGTATACGAGCAGTACTTC. The full variable domain, with the rest looked up from reference TRBV19 and TRBJ2-7, is DGGITQSPKYLFRKEGQNVTLSCEQNLNHDAMYWYRQDPGQGLRLIYYSQIVNDFQKGDIAEGYSVSREKKESFPLTVTSAQKNPTAFYLCASSIGGVYEQYFGPGTRLTVT.

The rearrangement uses TRBV5-8 and TRBJ1-3; D uncertain. The CDR3 is 13 residues long. From germline, CDR1 is SGHTS and CDR2 YDEGEE. Trimming took 0 bases from V and 4 from J, leaving 5 bases between them. The DNA for the CDR3 is TGTGCCAGCAGCTTGGGCGGGGGAAACACCATATATTTT. It specifies CASSLGGGNTIYF.

The CDR3 here is CASSWTGSSGNTIYF. The CDR3, as DNA: TGTGCCAGCAGTTGGACAGGGAGCTCTGGAAACACCATATATTTT. The chain employs TRBV6-5 and TRBJ1-3; TRBD1 agrees at 8 bases. This CDR3 region has 15 residues. The germline CDR1 and CDR2 sequences are MNHEY and SVGAGI. The trim removed 4 bases at V and 0 bases at J, leaving 2 bases unmatched.

The chain combines TRBV9 with TRBJ2-3, with 10 bases lining up with TRBD1. This CDR3 comprises 17 residues. CDR1 is SGDLS and CDR2 is YYNGEE in the germline V gene. Germline trimming cut 3 bases from V and 2 bases from J; bases unmatched to any gene: 9. CDR3 sequence (DNA): TGTGCCAGCAGCGACCGACCCGGGACAGGGGTCACAGATACGCAGTATTTT. Encoded protein: CASSDRPGTGVTDTQYF.

The J gene is TRBJ2-6, the V gene TRBV4-3; possibly TRBD2 for D (5 bases). The germline V gene encodes CDR1 LGHNA and CDR2 YSLEER. V lost 0 bases and J 2 bases, leaving 11 bases between the germline ends. The CDR3 has 17 residues. The CDR3 DNA sequence: TGCGCCAGCAGCCAAGAAGGAGGCGAAACTGGGGCCAACGTCCTGACTTTC. Its protein product is CASSQEGGETGANVLTF.

This chain joins TRBV2 and TRBJ2-3, with D perhaps TRBD1 (5 bases). The CDR3 is 12 residues long. V shed 1 base and J shed 8 bases, with 7 bases lying between them. CDR1 SNHLY and CDR2 FYNNEI come from the germline V gene. This chain's CDR3 is CASSEGQGTQYF. The CDR3 DNA follows: TGTGCCAGCAGTGAAGGGCAGGGTACGCAGTATTTT.

This chain connects TRBV27 to TRBJ2-7, with 7 bases matching TRBD1. The CDR3 totals 16 residues. Trimming cost V 2 bases and J 6 bases; bases outside gene matches: 13. Looked up from germline, CDR1 is MNHEY and CDR2 is SMNVEV (reference sequence). The CDR3 loop is CASSLQPGQIGFEQYF. The CDR3 nucleotides read TGTGCCAGCAGTTTACAACCGGGACAGATCGGCTTCGAGCAGTACTTC.

V usage is TRBV2 and J usage is TRBJ1-1; no firm D call. The CDR3 spans 10 residues. Germline CDR1 and CDR2: SNHLY and FYNNEI. The V gene lost 6 bases and the J gene lost 11 bases, with 10 bases spanning the gap. The CDR3 reads CASRFDEAFF. The CDR3 region has the DNA TGTGCCAGCAGGTTCGATGAGGCTTTCTTT.

This clone was counted a single time. The V and J genes are TRBV11-2 and TRBJ2-5; possibly TRBD2 for D (6 bases). CDR1 SGHAT and CDR2 FQNNGV come from the germline V gene. There are 14 residues in the CDR3. V was cut by 5 bases and J by 3 bases, with 13 bases left in between. CDR3 DNA sequence: TGTGCCAGCAGCCCCTCTCCGGGGGAAGAGACCCAGTACTTC. Translation: CASSPSPGEETQYF. Full variable domain (rest looked up from reference TRBV11-2 and TRBJ2-5): EAGVAQSPRYKIIEKRQSVAFWCNPISGHATLYWYQQILGQGPKLLIQFQNNGVVDDSQLPKDRFSAERLKGVDSTLKIQPAKLEDSAVYLCASSPSPGEETQYFGPGTRLLVL.

The rearrangement links TRBV23-1 to TRBJ1-4; D gene uncertain. TRBV23-1 is known as an ORF, though its function is uncertain. The CDR3 totals 16 residues. V was pared by 0 bases and J by 0 bases, with 8 bases between. In DNA form, the CDR3 reads TGCGCCAGCAGTCAATCTTACGGTGCAACTAATGAAAAACTGTTTTTT. Its protein is CASSQSYGATNEKLFF.

The V gene is TRBV5-1, the J gene TRBJ2-7; D not resolved. The CDR3 has 11 amino acids. The germline CDR1 and CDR2 sequences are SGHRS and YFSETQ. V lost 4 bases and J 1 base, leaving 3 bases between the germline ends. CDR3 nucleotides: TGCGCCAGCAGCACATCCTACGAGCAGTACTTC. Translated: CASSTSYEQYF.

This sequence joins TRBV29-1 and TRBJ1-2, with TRBD1 matching over 10 bases. There are 11 residues in the CDR3. Germline V CDR1 and CDR2: SQVTM, ANQGSEA. J was trimmed by 7 bases and V by 6 bases; bases with no gene match: 2. The CDR3 bases are TGCAGCGTGGGACAGGGGTCTGGCTACACCTTC. This gives the protein CSVGQGSGYTF.

The V gene is TRBV11-3, the J gene TRBJ2-3; 11 bases are a match to TRBD1. J lost 5 bases, V lost 4 bases, and 5 bases had no gene match. In germline, CDR1 is SGHNT, CDR2 YENEEA. This CDR3 is built from 15 residues. The CDR3 sequence: CASSSWDRGEDTQYF. The CDR3, as DNA: TGTGCCAGCAGCTCCTGGGACAGGGGGGAAGATACGCAGTATTTT. The variable domain in full, with the rest retrieved from reference TRBV11-3 and TRBJ2-3, is EAGVVQSPRYKIIEKKQPVAFWCNPISGHNTLYWYLQNLGQGPELLIRYENEEAVDDSQLPKDRFSAERLKGVDSTLKIQPAELGDSAVYLCASSSWDRGEDTQYFGPGTRLTVL.

The V call is TRBV30, the J call TRBJ2-1; D gene ambiguous. The CDR3 is made up of 11 amino acids. V gave up 2 bases and J gave up 6 bases, with 5 bases separating them. Germline V gene sequence: CDR1 GTSNPN, CDR2 SVGIG (reference sequence). In DNA form, the CDR3 reads TGTGCCTGGAGTCGAGTCAATGAGCAGTTCTTC. It translates to CAWSRVNEQFF.

This chain links TRBV7-9 with TRBJ2-7, with D perhaps TRBD1 (6 bases). The germline gives CDR1 SEHNR, CDR2 FQNEAQ (reference sequence). The CDR3 covers 13 residues. The V end lost 5 bases, the J end lost 4 bases, and 12 bases lay between the germline ends. CDR3 sequence (DNA): TGTGCCAGCAGCCAACGGACAGCTTACGAGCAGTACTTC. Translation gives CASSQRTAYEQYF.

The gene calls are TRBV21-1 and TRBJ2-7; the listed D gene, TRBD1, was not tested against the DNA. TRBV21-1 is recorded as a pseudogene. There are 17 residues in the CDR3. CDR3 amino acids: CARYRMGGQTRPYEQYF. As DNA, the CDR3 is TGTGCCCGCTACCGTATGGGGGGACAGACGAGGCCCTACGAGCAGTACTTC.

V gene TRBV15 combines with J gene TRBJ2-2; no definite D call. Trimming took 5 bases from V and 7 from J, leaving 14 bases between them. Germline CDR1 and CDR2: LNHNV and YYDKDF (reference sequence). This CDR3 comprises 14 residues. The chain's CDR3 is CATSSLSLGGELFF. The CDR3 DNA reads TGTGCCACCAGCTCCTTATCCCTCGGCGGGGAGCTGTTTTTT.

The J gene is TRBJ1-1, the V gene TRBV4-1; D call uncertain. The ends were cut back, 1 base at V and 1 base at J, with 7 bases in the middle. The CDR3 has 14 residues. Germline lookup yields CDR1 MGHRA and CDR2 YSYEKL. In DNA, the CDR3 is TGCGCCAGCAGCCAAGTACACACGAACACTGAAGCTTTCTTT. It codes for CASSQVHTNTEAFF.

The V and J genes are TRBV11-2 and TRBJ2-3, with a possible D match to TRBD2 (6 bases). This CDR3 comprises 18 residues. Trimming shortened V by 0 bases and J by 2 bases, and 18 bases separated the two germline ends. Germline V lookup: CDR1 SGHAT, CDR2 FQNNGV. CDR3 loop: CASSLDKAGLRDTDTQYF. In nucleotides, the CDR3 is TGTGCCAGCAGCTTAGATAAGGCGGGACTTCGCGACACAGATACGCAGTATTTT.

The chain employs TRBV19 and TRBJ1-1; D not resolved. CDR1 LNHDA and CDR2 SQIVND come from the germline V gene (reference sequence). The CDR3 extends over 15 amino acids. The V end lost 1 base, the J end lost 4 bases, and 13 bases lay between the germline ends. The CDR3 is CASSIVLSGSTEAFF. The CDR3 DNA reads TGTGCCAGTAGTATAGTTCTTTCGGGGAGCACTGAAGCTTTCTTT.

The chain is built from TRBV7-2 and TRBJ1-2, with a possible D match to TRBD1 (6 bases). The CDR3 extends over 16 amino acids. V was pared by 2 bases and J by 0 bases, with 13 bases between. The germline V gene encodes CDR1 SGHTA and CDR2 FQGNSA. As DNA, the CDR3 is TGTGCCAGCAGCTTAATGGACAGACGTGCTAACTATGGCTACACCTTC. It translates to CASSLMDRRANYGYTF.

The chain uses TRBV19 and TRBJ2-2; D might be TRBD2 (5 bases). This CDR3 region has 16 residues. Trimming took off 2 bases at V and 5 bases at J, with 15 bases between the two ends. The germline V gene encodes CDR1 LNHDA and CDR2 SQIVND (reference sequence). The CDR3 region is CASSISNPGSTGELFF. CDR3 nucleotides: TGTGCCAGTAGTATATCCAACCCGGGGAGTACCGGGGAGCTGTTTTTT.

The chain joins TRBV30 to TRBJ2-2; weak D call: TRBD2 (6 bases). Trimming pared 4 bases from V and 10 bases from J, leaving 10 bases between. The CDR3 consists of 11 residues. CDR1 and CDR2 from the germline V gene are GTSNPN and SVGIG (reference sequence). The CDR3 is CAWTGDVELFF. Here the CDR3 DNA reads TGTGCCTGGACGGGGGACGTGGAGCTGTTTTTT.

The chain recombines TRBV27 with TRBJ2-7, with D uncertain. The CDR3 sequence is 13 residues long. Trimming took off 5 bases at V and 6 bases at J, with 14 bases between the two ends. The germline V gene has CDR1 MNHEY and CDR2 SMNVEV (reference sequence). The CDR3 loop is CASSNLLDTEQYF. CDR3 nucleotides: TGTGCCAGCAGTAACCTCCTTGACACCGAGCAGTACTTC.